The 8 T cell receptor beta chains presented below share a single source sample, sequenced in a study of cytomegalovirus exposure and HLA in healthy donors. PCR used 60 Vbeta primers and 13 Jbeta primers. The assay was immunoSEQ multiplex PCR, and TCRdb's table has in-frame clones only and misses some. In the table there are just under 70,000 clones, about 81% of which are singletons. What was sequenced was PBMCs. The receptors derive from a human donor in good health.

V and J are TRBV19 and TRBJ1-1, with unresolved D. V was shortened by 3 bases and J by 1 base, with 6 bases between the two germline ends. Germline CDR1 and CDR2: LNHDA and SQIVND (reference sequence). The CDR3 covers 13 residues. Written as DNA, the CDR3 is TGTGCCAGTAGTATCCAATCGAACACTGAAGCTTTCTTT. Translation: CASSIQSNTEAFF.

The CDR3 coding sequence is TGTGCCAGCAGGCGTCCCGTTCTCCGGGACAGGGGTTACGAGCAGTACTTC. It codes for CASRRPVLRDRGYEQYF. The chain recombines TRBV6-7 with TRBJ2-5; 10 bases align to TRBD1. The J call may be incorrect, as the DNA end agrees better with TRBJ2-7. TRBV6-7 is flagged as an ORF with uncertain function. The CDR3 length is 17 residues.

This clone has a handful of counts. The rearrangement uses TRBV2 and TRBJ2-5; no clear D gene. CDR3 length: 14 residues. The V gene's germline CDR1 is SNHLY and CDR2 FYNNEI. V lost 3 bases and J 4 bases, leaving 12 bases between the germline ends. The CDR3 loop is CASSEGLLGETQYF. The CDR3 nucleotides read TGTGCCAGCAGTGAGGGCCTGCTGGGAGAGACCCAGTACTTC.

V gene TRBV7-3 combines with J gene TRBJ2-2; 8 bases are a match to TRBD1. J gave up 6 bases and V 4 bases, and 19 bases lay outside the gene matches. The germline V gene encodes CDR1 SGHTA and CDR2 FQGTGA. This CDR3 spans 19 amino acids. The CDR3 region is CASSSVPQTRQGMSGELFF. The DNA for the CDR3 is TGTGCCAGCAGCTCAGTCCCCCAAACCCGACAGGGGATGTCCGGGGAGCTGTTTTTT.

For this clone: A junction boundary mismatches the germline segment, possibly from a read error. The V gene is TRBV5-1, the J gene TRBJ1-2, with D hard to call. The CDR3 consists of 14 residues. The germline V gene has CDR1 SGHRS and CDR2 YFSETQ. The chain's CDR3 is CASSLRHGLYGYPF. The CDR3 coding sequence is TGCGCCAGCAGCTTGCGGCACGGGTTGTATGGCTACCCCTTC.

The gene calls are TRBV19 and TRBJ2-2; 7 bases agree with TRBD2. Trimming removed 1 base from V and 0 bases from J; junction bases left unmatched: 8. Germline CDR1 reads LNHDA; CDR2 reads SQIVND (reference sequence). This CDR3 has 18 residues. The CDR3 is CASSIGGGYRANTGELFF. The CDR3 region has the DNA TGTGCCAGTAGTATAGGGGGAGGGTACCGAGCGAACACCGGGGAGCTGTTTTTT.

This sequence joins TRBV9 and TRBJ2-3, with 10 positions matching TRBD2. Looked up from germline, CDR1 is SGDLS and CDR2 is YYNGEE. V gave up 1 base and J gave up 5 bases; unmatched junction bases: 4. The CDR3 is 15 residues long. CDR3 nucleotides: TGTGCCAGCAGCGTATCTAGCGGGGGACAAGATACGCAGTATTTT. Translated: CASSVSSGGQDTQYF.

This sequence joins TRBV6-5 and TRBJ1-5; D unclear. Germline-derived CDR1 and CDR2 are MNHEY and SVGAGI. This CDR3 is built from 14 residues. The germline V and J ends were trimmed by 5 bases and 2 bases, with 10 bases remaining between them. CDR3 amino acids: CASSRSPGNQPQHF. The CDR3 coding sequence is TGTGCCAGCAGTCGCTCGCCGGGCAATCAGCCCCAGCATTTT.